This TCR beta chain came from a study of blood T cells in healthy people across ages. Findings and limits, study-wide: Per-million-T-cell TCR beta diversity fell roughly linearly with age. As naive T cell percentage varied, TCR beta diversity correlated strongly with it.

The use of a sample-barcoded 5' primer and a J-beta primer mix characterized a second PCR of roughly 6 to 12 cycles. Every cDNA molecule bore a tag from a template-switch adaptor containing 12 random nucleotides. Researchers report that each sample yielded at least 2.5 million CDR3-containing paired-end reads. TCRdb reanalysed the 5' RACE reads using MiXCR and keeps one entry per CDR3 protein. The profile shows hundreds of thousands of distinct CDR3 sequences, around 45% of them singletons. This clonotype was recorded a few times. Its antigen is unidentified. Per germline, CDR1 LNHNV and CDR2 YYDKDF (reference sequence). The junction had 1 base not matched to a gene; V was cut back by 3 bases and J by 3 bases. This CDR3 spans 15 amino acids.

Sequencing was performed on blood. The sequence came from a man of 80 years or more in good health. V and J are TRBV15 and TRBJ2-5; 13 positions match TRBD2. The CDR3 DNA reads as TGTGCCACCAGCAGTGGACTAGCGGGAGAAGAGACCCAGTACTTC. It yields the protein CATSSGLAGEETQYF.